Listed below are T cell receptor beta chains from one sample, sequenced in a study of T-cell reconstitution after alpha-beta-depleted transplantation in children. TCRdb passed the PCR reads through MiXCR, listing each CDR3 protein once. This sample has approximately 250,000 distinct CDR3 sequences; 7.5% to 10% occur once, and the top ten carry about 5%. Specimen: PBMCs from the stem cell graft donor, collected from the stem cell graft. Source of these receptors: a human donor who donated a stem cell graft to a child with SCID. The CDR3 runs from the conserved cysteine through the conserved F or W. Fields, in order: J gene, D gene, V gene, CDR3 protein. A D gene is named only where the DNA matches it firmly.

TRBJ2-2,-,TRBV24-1,CATSDTGASLLTGELFF
TRBJ1-1,-,TRBV3-1,CASSQVGSGMAGTEAFF
TRBJ1-1,-,TRBV5-5,CASSSTQGGREAFF
TRBJ1-1,TRBD1,TRBV5-5,CASSLEGQGITEAFF
TRBJ1-6,-,TRBV12-3/TRBV12-4,CASSLGGSPLHF
TRBJ2-1,-,TRBV20-1,CSAPDLRPGSEQFF
TRBJ1-5,-,TRBV3-1,CASSQDRDQPQHF
TRBJ2-3,-,TRBV4-1,CASSQDQHSSTDTQYF
TRBJ2-7,-,TRBV20-1,CSARDRRAISYEQYF
TRBJ2-3,-,TRBV5-1,CASSQGTSTDTQYF
TRBJ1-2,-,TRBV5-1,CASSLTVGNYGYTF
TRBJ2-3,-,TRBV5-1,CASSSPSGTSDTQYF
TRBJ1-4,TRBD1,TRBV29-1,CSVPGGAVDEKLFF
TRBJ2-5,-,TRBV12-3/TRBV12-4,CASSPGQAQETQYF
TRBJ2-6,-,TRBV12-3/TRBV12-4,CASSSSGANVLTF
TRBJ2-1,TRBD1,TRBV5-6,CASSLDRGWVNEQFF
TRBJ1-4,-,TRBV20-1,CSAANVALNEKLFF
TRBJ1-2,-,TRBV12-3/TRBV12-4,CASPRVPRSANYGYTF
TRBJ2-7,-,TRBV5-1,CASSLGPDSYEQYF
TRBJ2-7,TRBD2,TRBV20-1,CSARPSGGSNSSYEQYF
TRBJ2-2,-,TRBV5-1,CASSLAITVAGELFF
TRBJ1-5,-,TRBV7-2,CASSLARGPYSSQPQHF
TRBJ1-2,TRBD1,TRBV4-1,CASSQTGTGGGYGYTF
TRBJ1-5,-,TRBV12-3/TRBV12-4,CASSLSLRDQPQHF
TRBJ2-1,-,TRBV10-1,CAILRFPTNEQFF
TRBJ2-7,-,TRBV5-1,CASSLVPHFSYEQYF
TRBJ1-1,-,TRBV13,CASSLVKGVKTVRNTEAFF
TRBJ2-1,TRBD1,TRBV2,CASIQDRADEQFF
TRBJ1-5,-,TRBV5-1,CASSLMGDEPQHF
TRBJ1-1,TRBD1,TRBV6-5,CASSAVTGGLKMNTEAFF
TRBJ2-3,TRBD2,TRBV4-3,CASSQDKGPTGGRSADTQYF
TRBJ2-6,-,TRBV7-9,CASSSFILPGANVLTF
TRBJ2-7,-,TRBV28,CASSDDPNEQYF
TRBJ2-5,TRBD2,TRBV7-2,CASSLGLAGIQETQYF
TRBJ2-1,TRBD1,TRBV10-3,CAITRTGPSYNEQFF
TRBJ2-5,-,TRBV5-1,CASSPLDRLQETQYF
TRBJ2-3,TRBD1,TRBV5-6,CASSLGGQGADTQYF
TRBJ1-5,TRBD1,TRBV30,CAWGTGNQPQHF
TRBJ1-5,-,TRBV12-3/TRBV12-4,CASSLRAGVQPQHF
TRBJ1-1,-,TRBV10-3,CAISEREGLAEAFF
TRBJ2-2,-,TRBV27,CASSFTSGHANTGELFF
TRBJ2-1,-,TRBV9,CASSVGGVNNEQFF
TRBJ1-1,-,TRBV9,CASSVDGGDYTEAFF
TRBJ2-2,-,TRBV24-1,CATSDPGTLNTGELFF
TRBJ2-1,-,TRBV7-2,CASTPTGREQFF
TRBJ2-3,TRBD2,TRBV5-6,CASSLGRTSTDTQCF
TRBJ1-6,TRBD1,TRBV15,CATSRAGQGIYSNSPLHF
TRBJ1-1,-,TRBV7-3,CASSLGGWETEAFF
TRBJ2-1,-,TRBV20-1,CSASRGGAYNEQFF
TRBJ2-5,TRBD2,TRBV5-1,CASSFSSGQETQYF
TRBJ2-3,-,TRBV7-9,CASGEGAADTQYF
TRBJ2-7,TRBD1,TRBV20-1,CSASHSGTGSYEQYF
TRBJ2-2,-,TRBV7-3,CASSLGLAHTGELFF
TRBJ2-3,-,TRBV20-1,CSARDHIPADTQYF
TRBJ2-5,-,TRBV29-1,CSVAYRAMETQYF